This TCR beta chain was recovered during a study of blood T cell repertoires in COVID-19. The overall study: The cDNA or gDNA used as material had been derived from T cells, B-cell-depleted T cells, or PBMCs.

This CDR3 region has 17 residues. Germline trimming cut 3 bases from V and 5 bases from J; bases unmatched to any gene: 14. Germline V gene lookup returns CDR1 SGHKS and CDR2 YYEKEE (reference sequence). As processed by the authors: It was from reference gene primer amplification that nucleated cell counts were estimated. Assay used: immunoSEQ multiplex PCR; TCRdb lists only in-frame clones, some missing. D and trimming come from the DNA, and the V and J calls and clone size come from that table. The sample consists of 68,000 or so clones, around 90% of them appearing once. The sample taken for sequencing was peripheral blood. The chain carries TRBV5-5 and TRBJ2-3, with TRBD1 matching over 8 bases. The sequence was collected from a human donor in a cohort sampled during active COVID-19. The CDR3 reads CASSYSVGQGALDTQYF. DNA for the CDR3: TGTGCCAGCAGCTATTCCGTCGGGCAGGGGGCATTAGATACGCAGTATTTT.